What follows are 22 T cell receptor beta chains derived from one specimen sequenced in a study of vaccination effects on CD4 cells after COVID-19. ViraFEST assay sequencing came after antigen-specific CD4+ T cells were expanded with viral peptide pools. Having been cultured for 9 to 11 days, the cells underwent CD4+ T cell isolation. Participants were given two doses of BNT162b2 or mRNA-1273 vaccine. TCRdb's copy holds only in-frame clones and misses some; the assay was immunoSEQ multiplex PCR. In the table there are tens of thousands of clones, roughly 73% of which are singletons. These TCRs are of unknown antigen specificity. Material: CD4+ T cells from PBMCs cultured with HCoV-229E spike peptides, obtained after COVID-19 vaccination. The receptors here all came from a human donor who received a COVID-19 vaccine.

This rearrangement joins TRBV5-1 to TRBJ1-3; a weak D match, TRBD1 (5 bases). This CDR3 spans 15 amino acids. V lost 0 bases and J lost 2, with 9 bases in between. Germline V lookup: CDR1 SGHRS, CDR2 YFSETQ. The CDR3 spells CASSLASGAGNTIYF. The DNA of the CDR3 is TGCGCCAGCAGCTTGGCCTCGGGGGCTGGAAACACCATATATTTT.

This chain uses TRBV7-3 with TRBJ2-5; 11 nucleotides align to TRBD2. In germline, CDR1 is SGHTA, CDR2 FQGTGA. The V and J ends lost 2 bases and 4 bases, in that order; junction bases with no gene match: 3. CDR3 size: 15 residues. The CDR3 here is CASSLVAGGRETQYF. The CDR3 DNA reads as TGTGCCAGCAGCTTAGTAGCGGGGGGGCGAGAGACCCAGTACTTC.

The V gene is TRBV2, the J gene TRBJ1-1; tentative D call: TRBD1 (5 bases). This CDR3 has 13 amino acids. Between the trimmed V and J ends, which lost 4 bases and 7 bases, there was a span of 13 bases. Germline CDR1 SNHLY, CDR2 FYNNEI. Here the CDR3 reads CASSVGPGLEAFF. DNA of the CDR3: TGTGCCAGCAGTGTGGGGCCGGGACTTGAAGCTTTCTTT.

Written as DNA, the CDR3 is TGTGCCAGCAGCAAAACAGGGGACACTCAGCCCCAGCATTTT. Translation: CASSKTGDTQPQHF. The V call is TRBV7-2, the J call TRBJ1-5, with 7 nucleotides matching TRBD1. CDR3 size: 14 residues. Trimming took 5 bases from V and 6 from J; bases not matched to a gene: 7. Germline V gene sequence: CDR1 SGHTA, CDR2 FQGNSA.

The chain has TRBV2 and TRBJ2-4; D is ambiguous. Germline lookup yields CDR1 SNHLY and CDR2 FYNNEI. V dropped 6 bases and J dropped 0 bases, with 15 bases sitting between them. CDR3 length: 16 residues. Here the CDR3 DNA reads TGTGCCAGCAGGGACCAAGGTCCCGGAGCCAAAAACATTCAGTACTTC. Residues: CASRDQGPGAKNIQYF.

This sequence joins TRBV10-2 and TRBJ1-2; no clear D gene. This CDR3 spans 14 amino acids. Deletions cut 0 bases from V and 2 bases from J, with 7 bases between. CDR1 is WSHSY, CDR2 SAAADI, per germline. This CDR3 reads CASSESSRNYGYTF. The CDR3 DNA is TGCGCCAGCAGTGAGTCGAGCCGCAACTATGGCTACACCTTC.

V gene TRBV7-3 combines with J gene TRBJ2-2; 8 nucleotides agree with TRBD2. The CDR3 is 17 amino acids. Trimming took 5 bases from V and 4 from J; bases not matched to a gene: 12. Germline values: CDR1 SGHTA, CDR2 FQGTGA. The chain's CDR3 is CASSLKGLGGFTGELFF. CDR3 sequence (DNA): TGTGCCAGCAGCCTAAAGGGACTAGGGGGGTTCACCGGGGAGCTGTTTTTT.

This clone was recorded only once. The chain links TRBV30 to TRBJ1-5; the D gene is possibly TRBD1 (5 bases). The V gene lost 1 base and the J gene lost 3 bases, with 16 bases spanning the gap. Germline-derived CDR1 and CDR2 are GTSNPN and SVGIG (reference sequence). The CDR3 is 16 residues long. CDR3 loop: CAWSARAGQLNQPQHF. As DNA, the CDR3 is TGTGCCTGGAGTGCCCGGGCAGGGCAACTCAATCAGCCCCAGCATTTT.

V usage is TRBV18 and J usage is TRBJ2-2; D gene ambiguous. Trimming stripped 1 base from V and 5 bases from J, with 11 bases between. The CDR3 length is 15 residues. Germline V CDR1 and CDR2: KGHSH, LQKENI. CDR3 sequence: CASSPQRVGTGELFF. The CDR3 nucleotides read TGTGCCAGCTCACCACAAAGGGTCGGGACCGGGGAGCTGTTTTTT.

This clone turned up a few times. The chain recombines TRBV7-2 with TRBJ1-6; D remains ambiguous. CDR3 length equals 13 residues. Germline V gene lookup returns CDR1 SGHTA and CDR2 FQGNSA. Deletions cut 4 bases from V and 8 bases from J, with 9 bases between. In nucleotides, the CDR3 is TGTGCCAGCAGCTCAATCATCGATTCACCCCTCCACTTT. It codes for CASSSIIDSPLHF. The variable domain in full, with the rest retrieved from reference TRBV7-2 and TRBJ1-6, is GAGVSQSPSNKVTEKGKDVELRCDPISGHTALYWYRQSLGQGLEFLIYFQGNSAPDKSGLPSDRFSAERTGGSVSTLTIQRTQQEDSAVYLCASSSIIDSPLHFGNGTRLTVT.

The CDR3: CASSPYPTSGGALEQFF. The CDR3, as DNA: TGTGCCAGCAGTCCATACCCTACTAGCGGGGGGGCTCTTGAGCAGTTCTTC. This chain connects TRBV27 to TRBJ2-1; 13 bases align to TRBD2. This CDR3 comprises 17 residues. Germline CDR1 reads MNHEY; CDR2 reads SMNVEV (reference sequence). Losses at the gene ends were 5 bases for V and 9 bases for J; bases not matched to a gene: 13.

The chain employs TRBV12-3 or TRBV12-4 and TRBJ1-5; 7 bases align to TRBD1. V trimming: 3 bases; J trimming: 5 bases; junction bases outside the gene matches: 1. This CDR3 has 13 amino acids. This CDR3 reads CASSFQGDQPQHF. The CDR3 DNA reads as TGTGCCAGCAGTTTTCAGGGGGATCAGCCCCAGCATTTT.

In its sample, this clone was seen a few times. J is TRBJ1-6 and V is TRBV5-1, with 8 bases matching TRBD1. The V segment lost 1 base and the J segment 1 base; nucleotides outside the gene matches: 7. Germline assignment: CDR1 SGHRS and CDR2 YFSETQ. This CDR3 is 18 amino acids long. Here the CDR3 DNA reads TGCGCCAGCAGCTTGACAACCCAGGGGGCATCCTATAATTCACCCCTCCACTTT. Its protein is CASSLTTQGASYNSPLHF.

The gene calls are TRBV12-5 and TRBJ1-2; TRBD1 agrees at 8 bases. V shed 0 bases, J shed 1 base, and the junction held 13 bases outside the gene matches. CDR3 length equals 19 residues. CDR1 LGHNT and CDR2 FRNRAP come from the germline V gene. The CDR3 reads CASGLVDGTGSFINYGYTF. As DNA, the CDR3 is TGTGCTAGTGGTTTGGTAGATGGGACAGGTTCTTTCATTAACTATGGCTACACCTTC.

The chain is built from TRBV6-5 and TRBJ1-2; TRBD1 might be the D (5 bases). The germline V gene has CDR1 MNHEY and CDR2 SVGAGI. The CDR3 sequence is 15 residues long. Deletions cut 0 bases from V and 2 bases from J, with 10 bases between. For the CDR3, the DNA is TGTGCCAGCAGTTACTCTCGGTGGGGGAACTATGGCTACACCTTC. Its translation is CASSYSRWGNYGYTF.

V and J are TRBV28 and TRBJ1-4, with 7 nucleotides matching TRBD1. Per germline, CDR1 MDHEN and CDR2 SYDVKM. The CDR3 consists of 18 residues. The V segment lost 2 bases and the J segment 5 bases; nucleotides outside the gene matches: 14. The chain's CDR3 is CASSLVSGRGVTNEKLFF. The DNA for the CDR3 is TGTGCCAGCAGTTTAGTCTCGGGCAGGGGGGTTACAAATGAAAAACTGTTTTTT.

J is TRBJ1-1 and V is TRBV18, with D possibly TRBD1 on 6 matching bases. This CDR3 has 13 residues. CDR1 is KGHSH and CDR2 is LQKENI in the germline V gene. V lost 5 bases, J lost 3 bases, and 10 bases lay in between. CDR3 sequence: CASSVQGYTEAFF. The CDR3 DNA follows: TGTGCCAGCTCAGTACAGGGTTACACTGAAGCTTTCTTT.

The chain uses TRBV5-1 and TRBJ1-4; D may be TRBD1 (6 bases). CDR3 size: 14 residues. Between the trimmed V and J ends, which lost 4 bases and 0 bases, there was a span of 7 bases. Germline V gene sequence: CDR1 SGHRS, CDR2 YFSETQ. CDR3 protein: CASSRTATNEKLFF. CDR3 sequence (DNA): TGCGCCAGCAGCCGGACAGCAACTAATGAAAAACTGTTTTTT. Based on the CDR3 plus reference TRBV5-1 and TRBJ1-4, the full variable domain is KAGVTQTPRYLIKTRGQQVTLSCSPISGHRSVSWYQQTPGQGLQFLFEYFSETQRNKGNFPGRFSGRQFSNSRSEMNVSTLELGDSALYLCASSRTATNEKLFFGSGTQLSVL.

This clone has just a few counts. The CDR3 reads CASSQDLWGPSQYF. CDR3 nucleotides: TGTGCCAGCAGCCAAGATCTGTGGGGGCCTTCGCAGTATTTT. The J gene is TRBJ2-3, the V gene TRBV14; tentatively, D is TRBD1 (6 bases). The germline CDR1 and CDR2 sequences are SGHDN and FVKESK. Trimming cost V 0 bases and J 10 bases, with 14 bases left between them. CDR3 length: 14 residues.

CDR3 sequence: CASSSLQSNSGNTIYF. For the CDR3, the DNA is TGTGCCAGCAGCTCTCTGCAAAGTAATTCTGGAAACACCATATATTTT. The chain employs TRBV5-6 and TRBJ1-3; no definite D call. The germline V and J ends were trimmed by 3 bases and 1 base, with 14 bases remaining between them. Germline CDR1 is SGHDT and CDR2 is YYEEEE. The length of the CDR3 is 16 residues.

The chain joins TRBV7-9 to TRBJ2-5; TRBD1 agrees at 7 bases. The CDR3 loop spans 14 amino acids. J was trimmed by 2 bases and V by 6 bases; bases with no gene match: 6. Per germline, CDR1 SEHNR and CDR2 FQNEAQ (reference sequence). The CDR3 DNA is TGTGCCAGCAGTTCCGGGACAGCACAAGAGACCCAGTACTTC. Amino acids: CASSSGTAQETQYF.

V is TRBV5-1 and J is TRBJ2-2; TRBD2 is a possible D gene (6 bases). Per the germline V gene, CDR1 is SGHRS and CDR2 is YFSETQ. The CDR3 loop spans 15 amino acids. Trimming pared 4 bases from V and 2 bases from J, leaving 12 bases between. CDR3 sequence: CASSPGGRNTGELFF. Written as DNA, the CDR3 is TGCGCCAGCAGCCCCGGAGGGCGTAACACCGGGGAGCTGTTTTTT.